The 27 T cell receptor beta chains given below trace back to one sample, sequenced in a study of blood T cell repertoires in COVID-19. Profiling relied on immunoSEQ multiplex PCR, and the TCRdb table lists in-frame clones only, not all of them. Among over 200,000 clones listed, 75% to 90% were seen once. Material for sequencing was peripheral blood. The receptors were sampled from a man aged 40-50 years with acute or convalescent COVID-19.

The CDR3 DNA reads TGTGCCAGCAGGGACAGTCCGCCCACTGAAGCTTTCTTT. Protein: CASRDSPPTEAFF. The V call is TRBV2, the J call TRBJ1-1; TRBD1 is a possible D gene (6 bases). The CDR3 loop spans 13 amino acids. Trimming pared 6 bases from V and 4 bases from J, leaving 12 bases between. CDR1 is SNHLY and CDR2 is FYNNEI in the germline V gene.

The J gene is TRBJ2-7, the V gene TRBV29-1; TRBD2 matches 13 bases. Germline lookup yields CDR1 SQVTM and CDR2 ANQGSEA. Germline trimming cut 5 bases from V and 3 bases from J; bases unmatched to any gene: 4. The CDR3 has 14 amino acids. The CDR3 sequence is CSVSGLAGLYEQYF. For the CDR3, the DNA is TGCAGCGTTTCGGGACTAGCGGGACTCTACGAGCAGTACTTC.

In its sample, this clone was seen a few times. V and J are TRBV28 and TRBJ1-1; D remains unclear. CDR1 MDHEN and CDR2 SYDVKM come from the germline V gene. V was trimmed by 6 bases and J by 5 bases, leaving 4 bases between them. The CDR3 is made up of 10 amino acids. The CDR3 here is CASRSTEAFF. The CDR3 nucleotides read TGTGCCAGCAGGTCTACTGAAGCTTTCTTT.

The rearrangement links TRBV5-4 to TRBJ2-5; possibly TRBD1 for D (5 bases). Per the germline V gene, CDR1 is SGHNT and CDR2 is YYREEE (reference sequence). V lost 4 bases and J lost 7, with 17 bases in between. CDR3 length: 14 residues. The CDR3: CASSATVGPGTQYF. The DNA for the CDR3 is TGTGCCAGCAGCGCGACAGTGGGGCCAGGGACCCAGTACTTC.

The chain employs TRBV28 and TRBJ2-1; tentative D call: TRBD2 (5 bases). The CDR3 loop spans 14 amino acids. The germline gives CDR1 MDHEN, CDR2 SYDVKM. The V gene lost 3 bases and the J gene lost 2 bases, with 8 bases spanning the gap. Here the CDR3 DNA reads TGTGCCAGCAGTTTCAGCGGAGCCTACAATGAGCAGTTCTTC. Protein sequence: CASSFSGAYNEQFF.

This clone came up once. The rearrangement joins TRBV6-1 to TRBJ2-7, with 9 nucleotides matching TRBD1. V shed 0 bases, J shed 1 base, and the junction held 4 bases outside the gene matches. This CDR3 has 16 residues. Germline-derived CDR1 and CDR2 are MNHNS and SASEGT. In DNA, the CDR3 is TGTGCCAGCAGTGAAGCTTATGGACAGGGGTCCTACGAGCAGTACTTC. Its protein product is CASSEAYGQGSYEQYF.

This chain uses TRBV13 with TRBJ2-3; tentatively, D is TRBD2 (6 bases). Germline CDR1 PRHDT, CDR2 FYEKMQ (reference sequence). The CDR3 has 12 residues. With 4 bases removed from V and 6 bases from J, the gap between germline ends came to 8 bases. The CDR3 loop is CASSSEGDTQYF. The CDR3 bases are TGTGCCAGCAGCTCGGAGGGGGATACGCAGTATTTT.

The rearrangement joins TRBV11-2 to TRBJ2-7; D may be TRBD1 (6 bases). The germline gives CDR1 SGHAT, CDR2 FQNNGV. The CDR3 extends over 18 amino acids. Trimming removed 2 bases at V and 1 base at J, with 21 bases between. CDR3 region: CASSLLEPGTFTSYEQYF. CDR3 DNA: TGTGCCAGCAGCTTACTCGAACCCGGGACATTCACTTCCTACGAGCAGTACTTC.

The chain couples TRBV9 to TRBJ2-1; maybe TRBD2 (6 bases). The V gene lost 0 bases and the J gene lost 8 bases, with 15 bases spanning the gap. The CDR3 is 15 amino acids. Germline V gene data show CDR1 as SGDLS and CDR2 as YYNGEE. The CDR3 DNA sequence: TGTGCCAGCAGCGTAGTGTCCGGGAGCCCTCATGAGCAGTTCTTC. Its translation is CASSVVSGSPHEQFF.

This chain connects TRBV6-2 or TRBV6-3 to TRBJ1-1; 8 nucleotides align to TRBD1. The germline V gene encodes CDR1 MNHEY and CDR2 SVGEGT. V lost 6 bases to trimming and J lost 0 bases; unmatched junction nucleotides: 3. CDR3 length: 14 amino acids. In DNA, the CDR3 is TGTGCCAGCAGCGTGGACAGGGTGAACACTGAAGCTTTCTTT. Protein sequence: CASSVDRVNTEAFF.

This chain uses TRBV28 with TRBJ1-2, with D uncertain. The CDR3 is 15 amino acids. Germline V gene data show CDR1 as MDHEN and CDR2 as SYDVKM. The V gene lost 6 bases and the J gene lost 2 bases, with 16 bases spanning the gap. The CDR3 region is CASSSPPGGNYGYTF. The CDR3 DNA sequence: TGTGCCAGCAGCTCGCCCCCAGGAGGCAACTATGGCTACACCTTC.

Worth noting for this clone: The same CDR3 is also encoded by other DNA sequences in this sample. The V call is TRBV12-3 or TRBV12-4, the J call TRBJ1-1; D not resolved. There are 12 residues in the CDR3. V dropped 3 bases and J dropped 1 base, with 3 bases sitting between them. This chain's CDR3 is CASSLRNTEAFF. For the CDR3, the DNA is TGTGCCAGCAGTTTGCGGAACACTGAAGCTTTCTTT.

The chain links TRBV7-9 to TRBJ1-4; 8 nucleotides agree with TRBD1. This CDR3 is built from 14 residues. Germline values: CDR1 SEHNR, CDR2 FQNEAQ (reference sequence). Germline trimming cut 5 bases from V and 8 bases from J; bases unmatched to any gene: 7. For the CDR3, the DNA is TGTGCCAGCAGCCCAGGACAGGGCCGAGAAAAACTGTTTTTT. Residues: CASSPGQGREKLFF.

The rearrangement joins TRBV9 to TRBJ2-6, with D perhaps matching TRBD1 (5 bases). V shed 2 bases and J shed 4 bases, with 16 bases lying between them. The CDR3 length is 17 residues. From germline, CDR1 is SGDLS and CDR2 YYNGEE. CDR3 region: CASSVKNPGIGANVLTF. The CDR3 bases are TGTGCCAGCAGCGTCAAGAACCCAGGGATCGGGGCCAACGTCCTGACTTTC.

Only a few counts were recorded for this clone. The V and J genes are TRBV5-4 and TRBJ2-1; 8 bases align to TRBD2. The CDR3 loop spans 17 amino acids. Germline V gene data show CDR1 as SGHNT and CDR2 as YYREEE (reference sequence). The J segment lost 4 bases and the V segment lost 2 bases, leaving 11 bases of the junction unmatched. The chain's CDR3 is CASSFGIAAGVYNEQFF. The CDR3, as DNA: TGTGCCAGCAGCTTCGGCATTGCAGCGGGAGTTTACAATGAGCAGTTCTTC.

The gene calls are TRBV4-2 and TRBJ1-2; 9 bases map to TRBD1. V shed 5 bases, J shed 0 bases, and the junction held 13 bases outside the gene matches. The CDR3 totals 18 residues. Germline V gives CDR1 LGHNA, CDR2 YNFKEQ. CDR3 region: CASSFRTGGQATNYGYTF. The CDR3 DNA reads TGTGCCAGCAGCTTCCGAACAGGGGGCCAGGCAACTAACTATGGCTACACCTTC.

The CDR3 nucleotides read TGCGCCAGCAGCCAAGATCCCCGGGTGGGCTATGGCTACACCTTC. Protein: CASSQDPRVGYGYTF. This chain joins TRBV4-1 and TRBJ1-2; D not resolved. V dropped 0 bases and J dropped 4 bases, with 12 bases sitting between them. The CDR3 sequence is 15 residues long. The germline V gene has CDR1 MGHRA and CDR2 YSYEKL.

The chain uses TRBV5-1 and TRBJ1-2, with 7 bases matching TRBD1. This CDR3 spans 13 amino acids. Germline V gene lookup returns CDR1 SGHRS and CDR2 YFSETQ. V lost 0 bases to trimming and J lost 7 bases; unmatched junction nucleotides: 3. The CDR3 here is CASSLGQGGGYTF. CDR3 nucleotide sequence: TGCGCCAGCAGCTTGGGACAGGGTGGTGGCTACACCTTC.

The CDR3 bases are TGTGCCAGCAGCCACCACCTCGACAGGGGGAATGAAAAACTGTTTTTT. It encodes CASSHHLDRGNEKLFF. This rearrangement joins TRBV7-9 to TRBJ1-4, with 9 bases lining up with TRBD1. CDR3 size: 16 residues. V lost 5 bases to trimming and J lost 5 bases; unmatched junction nucleotides: 9. Per the germline V gene, CDR1 is SEHNR and CDR2 is FQNEAQ (reference sequence).

This sequence joins TRBV11-2 and TRBJ1-5, with a weak D call TRBD1 (5 bases). The CDR3 spans 13 residues. The V gene's germline CDR1 is SGHAT and CDR2 FQNNGV. Between the trimmed V and J ends, which lost 5 bases and 5 bases, there was a span of 10 bases. CDR3 DNA: TGTGCCAGCAGCCAAGGGGCCTATCAGCCCCAGCATTTT. Amino acid sequence: CASSQGAYQPQHF.

V gene TRBV29-1 combines with J gene TRBJ2-1; the D gene is possibly TRBD1 (5 bases). V gave up 0 bases and J gave up 2 bases, with 8 bases separating them. The CDR3 is 14 residues long. Germline values: CDR1 SQVTM, CDR2 ANQGSEA. In DNA, the CDR3 is TGCAGCGTTGAAGAGGCAGGGCCCTACAATGAGCAGTTCTTC. Protein product: CSVEEAGPYNEQFF.

This clone turned up a few times. V usage is TRBV7-2 and J usage is TRBJ1-4; 9 positions match TRBD1. Germline trimming cut 4 bases from V and 7 bases from J; bases unmatched to any gene: 4. The CDR3 contains 14 residues. Germline CDR1 is SGHTA and CDR2 is FQGNSA. The CDR3 DNA sequence: TGTGCCAGCAGCTCCCGGACAGGGGTTGAAAAACTGTTTTTT. This gives the protein CASSSRTGVEKLFF.

V gene TRBV10-3 combines with J gene TRBJ2-3; 9 bases align to TRBD2. Trimming removed 6 bases from V and 4 bases from J; junction bases left unmatched: 8. The CDR3 has 15 amino acids. CDR1 and CDR2 (germline): ENHRY, SYGVKD. CDR3 bases: TGTGCCATCAGGGGGACGGCGGGAGGGGCAGATACGCAGTATTTT. This encodes CAIRGTAGGADTQYF.

V is TRBV2 and J is TRBJ2-3; TRBD2 matches at 9 bases. Germline CDR1 and CDR2: SNHLY and FYNNEI. CDR3 length: 14 amino acids. V dropped 3 bases and J dropped 6; count of bases not matched to a gene: 4. CDR3 residues: CASSEERGVDTQYF. CDR3 in DNA: TGTGCCAGCAGTGAGGAGCGGGGGGTTGATACGCAGTATTTT.

The chain combines TRBV10-3 with TRBJ1-2, with 8 nucleotides matching TRBD1. After removal of 6 bases from V and 1 base from J, the junction contained 4 bases not matched to a gene. Germline V CDR1 and CDR2: ENHRY, SYGVKD. CDR3 length: 14 amino acids. CDR3 residues: CAISEDRGNYGYTF. The CDR3 DNA reads as TGTGCCATCAGCGAAGACAGGGGTAACTATGGCTACACCTTC.

This clone was detected only a few times. The chain links TRBV19 to TRBJ1-5; TRBD1 is a possible D gene (6 bases). V was clipped by 8 bases and J by 2 bases, with 19 bases between them. The CDR3 extends over 16 amino acids. Germline-derived CDR1 and CDR2 are LNHDA and SQIVND (reference sequence). The CDR3 region is CASQVQGSLGNQPQHF. The CDR3 DNA sequence: TGTGCCAGTCAGGTCCAGGGGAGCCTCGGCAATCAGCCCCAGCATTTT.

Only one count was recorded for this clone. The chain couples TRBV28 to TRBJ2-1, with 10 bases identical to TRBD2. Germline assignment: CDR1 MDHEN and CDR2 SYDVKM. V gave up 7 bases and J gave up 9 bases; unmatched junction bases: 12. The CDR3 loop spans 15 amino acids. The CDR3 nucleotides are TGTGCCAGCACCAACTTGGCTAGCGGGAGTGGTGAGCAGTTCTTC. This sequence encodes CASTNLASGSGEQFF.